These 14 T cell receptor beta chains were sequenced from one sample in a study of blood T cell repertoires in COVID-19. Clones were sequenced by immunoSEQ multiplex PCR, and TCRdb holds only the in-frame ones, with some missing. The sample includes 380,000 or so clones, around 87% of them seen just once. Material: PBMCs or T cells enriched from blood (not recorded which). These receptors were collected from a man between 25 and 39 years old who had recovered from COVID-19.

The CDR3 DNA reads TGTGCCAGCTCACTCGGACAGGGTGATAATTCACCCCTCCACTTT. This sequence encodes CASSLGQGDNSPLHF. This chain uses TRBV18 with TRBJ1-6; 8 bases agree with TRBD1. The CDR3 length is 15 residues. CDR1 and CDR2 (germline): KGHSH, LQKENI. V was pared by 4 bases and J by 5 bases, with 4 bases of the junction left unmatched.

The chain couples TRBV21-1 to TRBJ2-1; TRBD1, the D gene given by the table, was not confirmed from the DNA. TRBV21-1 is annotated as a pseudogene. This CDR3 spans 14 amino acids. The DNA for the CDR3 is TGTGCCAACCCACCGGGACAGGGACTGACGAGGGAGTTCTTC. It translates to CANPPGQGLTREFF.

This clone turned up a few times. The V gene is TRBV15, the J gene TRBJ1-1; D ambiguous. Germline CDR1 LNHNV, CDR2 YYDKDF (reference sequence). This CDR3 is built from 13 residues. V was cut by 1 base and J by 6 bases, with 9 bases left in between. In nucleotides, the CDR3 is TGTGCCACCAGCAGAGCCGCCGGGGCTGAAGCTTTCTTT. It translates to CATSRAAGAEAFF. Supplemented by reference TRBV15 and TRBJ1-1, the full variable domain reads DAMVIQNPRYQVTQFGKPVTLSCSQTLNHNVMYWYQQKSSQAPKLLFHYYDKDFNNEADTPDNFQSRRPNTSFCFLDIRSPGLGDTAMYLCATSRAAGAEAFFGQGTRLTVV.

The rearrangement joins TRBV3-1 (or the pseudogene TRBV3-2) to TRBJ2-7; maybe TRBD2 (7 bases). Germline V gene sequence: CDR1 LGHDT, CDR2 YNNKEL (reference sequence). V lost 3 bases and J lost 3, with 15 bases in between. The CDR3 is 15 amino acids. The CDR3 reads CASSQGGDKIYEQYF. CDR3 nucleotide sequence: TGTGCCAGCAGCCAGGGGGGGGACAAAATCTACGAGCAGTACTTC.

This sequence joins TRBV19 and TRBJ1-5; 9 bases match TRBD1. Germline CDR1 LNHDA, CDR2 SQIVND (reference sequence). This CDR3 contains 14 residues. The V and J ends lost 3 bases and 8 bases, in that order; junction bases with no gene match: 5. The CDR3 spells CASSMGQGGEPQHF. CDR3 DNA sequence: TGTGCCAGTAGTATGGGACAGGGAGGGGAGCCCCAGCATTTT.

The gene calls are TRBV19 and TRBJ1-2; 7 bases are shared with TRBD1. The V gene's germline CDR1 is LNHDA and CDR2 SQIVND (reference sequence). The CDR3 runs to 16 residues. The junction had 11 bases not matched to a gene; V was cut back by 3 bases and J by 4 bases. The CDR3: CASSIGGTDRLYGYTF. The CDR3 nucleotides are TGTGCCAGTAGTATTGGCGGGACAGATCGTCTCTATGGCTACACCTTC.

This chain connects TRBV30 to TRBJ2-7; 10 positions agree with TRBD1. This CDR3 is built from 15 residues. The junction had 7 bases not matched to a gene; V was cut back by 2 bases and J by 3 bases. Germline CDR1 GTSNPN, CDR2 SVGIG (reference sequence). CDR3 nucleotides: TGTGCCTGGAGTCCCCCGGGACAGGGGATCTACGAGCAGTACTTC. Translating gives CAWSPPGQGIYEQYF.

This chain joins TRBV6-5 and TRBJ1-2; perhaps TRBD1 as D (6 bases). Germline lookup yields CDR1 MNHEY and CDR2 SVGAGI. Trimming left V 0 bases short and J 3 bases short, with 11 bases between. The CDR3 spans 15 residues. CDR3 amino acids: CASSYSYREDYGYTF. The CDR3 nucleotides read TGTGCCAGCAGTTACTCGTACAGGGAAGACTATGGCTACACCTTC.

Details on this clone: At the DNA level, this CDR3 is encoded by other sequences in the same sample as well. In nucleotides, the CDR3 is TGTGCCAGCAGTTTCCGCGGGGAGACCCAGTACTTC. Protein: CASSFRGETQYF. The genes are TRBV12-3 or TRBV12-4 and TRBJ2-5; a weak D match, TRBD2 (5 bases). This CDR3 has 12 residues. Deletions cut 3 bases from V and 5 bases from J, with 7 bases between.

Turning to this clone: Compared with germline, one end of the junction differs, possibly owing to a read error. This rearrangement joins TRBV7-2 to TRBJ2-7; D perhaps matches TRBD2 (7 bases). Germline lookup yields CDR1 SGHTA and CDR2 FQGNSA. The CDR3 sequence is 13 residues long. CDR3 nucleotides: TGTGCCAGCAGCTTAGAAGGGGGGGGCCGGCCGGCCTTC. Amino acids: CASSLEGGGRPAF.

The count of this clone is one. CDR3 sequence reads: CASSSKPGQVYTGELFF. CDR3 nucleotide sequence: TGTGCCAGCAGCTCAAAACCGGGACAGGTGTATACCGGGGAGCTGTTTTTT. The chain employs TRBV7-8 and TRBJ2-2, with 8 bases matching TRBD1. This CDR3 spans 17 amino acids. Germline CDR1 reads SGHVS; CDR2 reads FQNEAQ. With 4 bases clipped from V and 5 bases from J, the junction kept 12 bases outside the gene matches. The whole variable domain, remainder taken from reference TRBV7-8 and TRBJ2-2, is GAGVSQSPRYKVAKRGQDVALRCDPISGHVSLFWYQQALGQGPEFLTYFQNEAQLDKSGLPSDRFFAERPEGSVSTLKIQRTQQEDSAVYLCASSSKPGQVYTGELFFGEGSRLTVL.

The chain is built from TRBV19 and TRBJ1-1; 9 nucleotides align to TRBD1. Germline loops: CDR1 LNHDA, CDR2 SQIVND (reference sequence). V lost 4 bases, J lost 2 bases, and 5 bases stayed unmatched. This CDR3 region has 15 residues. DNA for the CDR3: TGTGCCAGTAGTAGAAGGACAGGGGTAAACACTGAAGCTTTCTTT. It yields the protein CASSRRTGVNTEAFF.

V and J are TRBV3-1 (or the pseudogene TRBV3-2) and TRBJ1-1; TRBD1 might be the D (6 bases). CDR3 length equals 12 residues. V gave up 1 base and J gave up 10 bases, with 10 bases separating them. Germline CDR1 and CDR2: LGHDT and YNNKEL (reference sequence). The CDR3 here is CASSQVSGVAFF. The CDR3 region has the DNA TGTGCCAGCAGCCAAGTATCAGGGGTAGCTTTCTTT.

The rearrangement joins TRBV3-1 (or the pseudogene TRBV3-2) to TRBJ2-3; the match to TRBD2 covers 9 bases. Germline lookup yields CDR1 LGHDT and CDR2 YNNKEL (reference sequence). V shed 7 bases, J shed 3 bases, and the junction held 11 bases outside the gene matches. This CDR3 has 16 amino acids. The CDR3 DNA reads as TGTGCCAGCAAGATTAGCGGGGGCCCCGGTACAGATACGCAGTATTTT. Its protein product is CASKISGGPGTDTQYF.